This TCR beta chain was retrieved from a study of blood T cell repertoires in COVID-19 (TCRdb year 2020). In the study overall: The collaborator samples originated in the United States, Italy and Spain and spanned the acute and convalescent phases of COVID-19. The prospective study material was composed of cDNA or gDNA derived from T cells, B-cell-depleted T cells, or PBMCs. Subjects who had been exposed to COVID-19, were actively infected with it, or had recovered from it provided the deeply sampled blood TCRbeta repertoires that made up the dataset. A freely available public database, intended as a resource for researchers studying the immune response to SARS-CoV-2, is where the repertoires were released. The samples were drawn from two sources: the first 160 participants of the ongoing ImmuneRACE study, and 950 to 1,500 subjects contributed by 6 global collaborators. Nearly every sample came with metadata listing a de-identified subject ID, COVID-19 status, age in years and sex. Where available, HLA class I and class II types were taken from metadata supplied by the sample provider and were not determined by assay-based typing.

General conclusions and limits of the study: The quantity of clinical and demographic metadata differed by source and by participant and was supplied without curation.

TCRbeta CDR3 regions were amplified from genomic DNA by means of the immunoSEQ Assay, a bias-controlled multiplex PCR. The study's own analysis went as follows. Within the assay, amplification of reference gene primers was used to estimate how many nucleated cells each sample contained. To quantify the absolute abundance of each unique TCRbeta CDR3 rearrangement, sequence reads were collapsed and filtered. For each sample, productive Simpson clonality was calculated as the square root of Simpson's diversity index over productive rearrangements. Sourced from immuneACCESS, this table was stored by TCRdb with only in-frame sequences that have V and J called. A share of the clones is absent; for the studies checked, an unresolved V gene accounts for under half, and the remainder has no known explanation. Clonal size and the V and J genes are those of that table, whereas D and trimming came from the DNA. In this sample the table shows 200,000 to 250,000 clones, over 65% of which occur a single time. The biggest ten clones account for 3% to 4% of the sample.

Enrolling through a virtual design, the prospective study's participants ranged in age from roughly 18 to 95 years and lived across around 25 United States geographic areas. Cohort assignment in the prospective study relied on participant-reported clinical history from a screening survey and a study questionnaire. For ImmuneRACE Cohort 3, a participant was defined as recovered based on two consecutive negative NP/OP PCR tests, clearance by a healthcare professional, or resolution of symptoms. Each participant in the prospective study had whole blood, serum and a nasopharyngeal or oropharyngeal swab collected by mobile phlebotomists. Participants in the prospective study had the option to provide additional blood draws and questionnaires over a roughly 2-month period. Blood samples from the prospective study were shipped frozen or at room temperature prior to DNA extraction. V has 3 bases trimmed and J has 8 bases trimmed; junction bases matching no gene number 6. The CDR3 has 14 amino acids, counting the end cysteine and phenylalanine. Only the CDR3 DNA is retained, 42 bases long and in frame from the first base. Based on the germline V gene, the CDR1 and CDR2 sequences are WSHSY and SAAADI.

This clone was picked up one time. It has no known antigen specificity. No per-base quality is available; no much larger clone lies one base away. The sample consisted of PBMCs or T cells enriched from blood (not recorded which). The sequence joins TRBV10-2 to TRBJ2-1; TRBD2 lines up with 8 middle nucleotides. This sequence originates from a woman aged 55-70 years who had recovered from COVID-19. The bases are TGCGCCAGCAGTGAAACCGGACTAGCCCATGAGCAGTTCTTC. Its protein reads: CASSETGLAHEQFF.